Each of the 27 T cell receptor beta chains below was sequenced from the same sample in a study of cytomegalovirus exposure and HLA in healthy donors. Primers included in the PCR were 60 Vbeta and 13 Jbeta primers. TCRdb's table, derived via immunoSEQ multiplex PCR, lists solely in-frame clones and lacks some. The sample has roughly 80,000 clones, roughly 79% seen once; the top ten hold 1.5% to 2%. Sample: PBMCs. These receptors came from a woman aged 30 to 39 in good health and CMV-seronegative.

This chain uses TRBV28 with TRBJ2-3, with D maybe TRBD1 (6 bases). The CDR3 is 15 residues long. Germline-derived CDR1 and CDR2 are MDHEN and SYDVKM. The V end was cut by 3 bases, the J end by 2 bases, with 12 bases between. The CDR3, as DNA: TGTGCCAGCAGTTTCTCGGCAGGGGCCACAGATACGCAGTATTTT. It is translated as CASSFSAGATDTQYF.

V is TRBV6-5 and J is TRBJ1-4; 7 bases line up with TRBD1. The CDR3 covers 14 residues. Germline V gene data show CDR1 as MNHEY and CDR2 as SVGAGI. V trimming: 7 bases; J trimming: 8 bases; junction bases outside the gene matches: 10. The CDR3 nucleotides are TGTGCCAGCACTAGACAGGGTGGAGGCGAAAAACTGTTTTTT. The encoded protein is CASTRQGGGEKLFF.

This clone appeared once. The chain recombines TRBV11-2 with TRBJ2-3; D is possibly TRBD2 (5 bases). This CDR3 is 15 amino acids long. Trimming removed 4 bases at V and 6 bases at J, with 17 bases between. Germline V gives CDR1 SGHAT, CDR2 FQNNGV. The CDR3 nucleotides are TGTGCCAGCAGCTCCACCAAACTAGGAGCGGATACGCAGTATTTT. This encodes CASSSTKLGADTQYF.

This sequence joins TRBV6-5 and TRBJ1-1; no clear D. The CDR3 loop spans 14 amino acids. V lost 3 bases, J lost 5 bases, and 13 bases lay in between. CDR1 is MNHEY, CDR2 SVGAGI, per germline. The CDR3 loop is CASSYSHAETEAFF. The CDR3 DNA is TGTGCCAGCAGTTATTCGCATGCAGAAACTGAAGCTTTCTTT.

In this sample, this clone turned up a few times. DNA of the CDR3: TGTGCCACCAGGGGCCGGGGGGTACCCGGGGAGCTGTTTTTT. It codes for CATRGRGVPGELFF. The chain carries TRBV15 and TRBJ2-2; 7 bases map to TRBD2. This CDR3 contains 14 residues. The J segment lost 6 bases and the V segment lost 6 bases, leaving 7 bases of the junction unmatched. Germline V gives CDR1 LNHNV, CDR2 YYDKDF (reference sequence).

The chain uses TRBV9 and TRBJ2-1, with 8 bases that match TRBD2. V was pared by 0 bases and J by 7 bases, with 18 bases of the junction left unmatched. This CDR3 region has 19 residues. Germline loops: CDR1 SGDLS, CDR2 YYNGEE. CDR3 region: CASSVDLPLSAGVGNEQFF. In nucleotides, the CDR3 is TGTGCCAGCAGCGTAGACCTCCCTTTATCAGCGGGAGTGGGTAATGAGCAGTTCTTC.

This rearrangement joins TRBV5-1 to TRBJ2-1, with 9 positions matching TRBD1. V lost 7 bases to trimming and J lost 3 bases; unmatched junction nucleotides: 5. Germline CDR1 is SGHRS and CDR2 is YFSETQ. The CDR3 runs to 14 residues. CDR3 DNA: TGCGCCAGCTCCCGGACAGGGGACTACAATGAGCAGTTCTTC. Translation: CASSRTGDYNEQFF. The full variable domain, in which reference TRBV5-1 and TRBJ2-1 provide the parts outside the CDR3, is KAGVTQTPRYLIKTRGQQVTLSCSPISGHRSVSWYQQTPGQGLQFLFEYFSETQRNKGNFPGRFSGRQFSNSRSEMNVSTLELGDSALYLCASSRTGDYNEQFFGPGTRLTVL.

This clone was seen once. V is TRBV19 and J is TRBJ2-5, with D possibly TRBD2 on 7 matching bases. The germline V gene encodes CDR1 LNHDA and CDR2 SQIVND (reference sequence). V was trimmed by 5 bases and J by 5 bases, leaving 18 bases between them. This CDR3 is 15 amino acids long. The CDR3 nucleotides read TGTGCCAGTAGTCCCTCGGGGGGCCGGGGGGAGACCCAGTACTTC. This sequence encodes CASSPSGGRGETQYF.

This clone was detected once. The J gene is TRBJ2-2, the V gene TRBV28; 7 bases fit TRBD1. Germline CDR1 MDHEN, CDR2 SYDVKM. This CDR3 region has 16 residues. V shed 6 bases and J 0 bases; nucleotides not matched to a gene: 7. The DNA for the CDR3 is TGTGCCAGCAGGCGGCTAGGGGGCGCGAACACCGGGGAGCTGTTTTTT. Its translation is CASRRLGGANTGELFF. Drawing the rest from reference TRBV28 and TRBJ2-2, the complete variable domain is DVKVTQSSRYLVKRTGEKVFLECVQDMDHENMFWYRQDPGLGLRLIYFSYDVKMKEKGDIPEGYSVSREKKERFSLILESASTNQTSMYLCASRRLGGANTGELFFGEGSRLTVL.

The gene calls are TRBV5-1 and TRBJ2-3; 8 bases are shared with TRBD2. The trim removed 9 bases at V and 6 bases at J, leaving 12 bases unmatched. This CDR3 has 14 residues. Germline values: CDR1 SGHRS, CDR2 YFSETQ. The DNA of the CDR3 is TGCGCCACCAGACGAGCGGGAGCAGGGGATACGCAGTATTTT. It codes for CATRRAGAGDTQYF. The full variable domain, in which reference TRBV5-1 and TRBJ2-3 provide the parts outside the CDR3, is KAGVTQTPRYLIKTRGQQVTLSCSPISGHRSVSWYQQTPGQGLQFLFEYFSETQRNKGNFPGRFSGRQFSNSRSEMNVSTLELGDSALYLCATRRAGAGDTQYFGPGTRLTVL.

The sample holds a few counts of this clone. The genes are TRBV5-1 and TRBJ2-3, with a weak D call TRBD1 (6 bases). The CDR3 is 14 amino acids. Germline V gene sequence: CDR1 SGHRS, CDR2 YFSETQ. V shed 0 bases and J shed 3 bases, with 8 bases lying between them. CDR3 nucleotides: TGCGCCAGCAGCTTGGTGGGGGCAACAGATACGCAGTATTTT. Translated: CASSLVGATDTQYF.

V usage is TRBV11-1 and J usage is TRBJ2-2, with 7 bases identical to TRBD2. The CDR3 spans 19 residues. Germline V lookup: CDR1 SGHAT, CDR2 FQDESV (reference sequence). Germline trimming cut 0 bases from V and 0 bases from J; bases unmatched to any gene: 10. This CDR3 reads CASSLATAGLGANTGELFF. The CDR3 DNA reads TGTGCCAGCAGCTTAGCCACCGCCGGACTAGGCGCGAACACCGGGGAGCTGTTTTTT.

The CDR3 loop reads CASSISTVNTGELFF. CDR3 coding DNA: TGTGCCAGTAGTATTTCCACAGTTAACACCGGGGAGCTGTTTTTT. The chain has TRBV19 and TRBJ2-2, with D unresolved. V was cut by 3 bases and J by 2 bases, with 10 bases left in between. CDR1 and CDR2 (germline): LNHDA, SQIVND (reference sequence). The CDR3 spans 15 residues.

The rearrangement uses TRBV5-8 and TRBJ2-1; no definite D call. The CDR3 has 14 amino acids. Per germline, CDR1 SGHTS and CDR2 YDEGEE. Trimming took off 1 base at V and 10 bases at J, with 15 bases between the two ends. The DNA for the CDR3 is TGTGCCAGCAGCTTGATGATCAACTCCGAAGAGCAGTTCTTC. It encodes CASSLMINSEEQFF.

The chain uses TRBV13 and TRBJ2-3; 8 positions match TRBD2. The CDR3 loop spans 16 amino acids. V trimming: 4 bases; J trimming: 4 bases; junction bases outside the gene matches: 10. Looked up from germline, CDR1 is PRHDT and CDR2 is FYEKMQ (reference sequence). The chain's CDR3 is CASSSEAGVRADTQYF. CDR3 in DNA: TGTGCCAGCAGCTCTGAAGCGGGAGTGAGGGCAGATACGCAGTATTTT.

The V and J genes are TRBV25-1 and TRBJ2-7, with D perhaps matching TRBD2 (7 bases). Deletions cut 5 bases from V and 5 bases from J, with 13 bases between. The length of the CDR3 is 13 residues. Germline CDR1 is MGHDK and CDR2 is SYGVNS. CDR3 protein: CASSWGGANEQYF. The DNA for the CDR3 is TGTGCCAGCAGTTGGGGGGGGGCGAACGAGCAGTACTTC.

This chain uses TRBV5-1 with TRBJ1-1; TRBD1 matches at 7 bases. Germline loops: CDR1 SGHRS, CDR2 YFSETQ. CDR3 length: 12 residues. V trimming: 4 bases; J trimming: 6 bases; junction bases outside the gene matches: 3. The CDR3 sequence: CASSNQGAEAFF. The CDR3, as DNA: TGCGCCAGCAGCAACCAGGGGGCTGAAGCTTTCTTT.

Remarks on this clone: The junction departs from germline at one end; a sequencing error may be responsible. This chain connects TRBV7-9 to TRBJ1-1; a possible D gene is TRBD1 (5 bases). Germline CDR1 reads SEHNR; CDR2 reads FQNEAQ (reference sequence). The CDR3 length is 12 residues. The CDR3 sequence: CSSSSNPQGAFF. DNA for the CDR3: TGTTCCAGCAGTTCCAACCCGCAGGGAGCTTTCTTT.

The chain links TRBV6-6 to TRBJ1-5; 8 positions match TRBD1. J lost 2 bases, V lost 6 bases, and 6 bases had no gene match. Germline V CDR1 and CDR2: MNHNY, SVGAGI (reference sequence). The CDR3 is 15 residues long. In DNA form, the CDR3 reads TGTGCCAGCAGGGGACAGGCTGCGGGCAATCAGCCCCAGCATTTT. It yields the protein CASRGQAAGNQPQHF.

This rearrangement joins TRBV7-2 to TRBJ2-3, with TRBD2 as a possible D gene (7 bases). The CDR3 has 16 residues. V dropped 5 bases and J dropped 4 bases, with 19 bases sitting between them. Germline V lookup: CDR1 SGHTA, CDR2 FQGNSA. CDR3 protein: CASSPGAGVGADTQYF. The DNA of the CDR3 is TGTGCCAGCAGCCCGGGGGCGGGAGTGGGGGCAGATACGCAGTATTTT.

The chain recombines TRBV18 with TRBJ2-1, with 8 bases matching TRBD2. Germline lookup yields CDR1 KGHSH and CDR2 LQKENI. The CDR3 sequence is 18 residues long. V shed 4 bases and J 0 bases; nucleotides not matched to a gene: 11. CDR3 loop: CASSRYQTSGSSYNEQFF. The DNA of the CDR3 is TGTGCCAGCTCACGCTACCAAACGAGCGGGAGCTCCTACAATGAGCAGTTCTTC.

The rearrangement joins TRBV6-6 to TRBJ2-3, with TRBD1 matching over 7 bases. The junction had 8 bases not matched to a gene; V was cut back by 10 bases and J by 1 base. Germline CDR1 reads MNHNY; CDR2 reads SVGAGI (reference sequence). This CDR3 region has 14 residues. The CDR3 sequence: CATRRDSGTDTQYF. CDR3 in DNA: TGTGCCACCCGAAGGGACAGTGGCACAGATACGCAGTATTTT.

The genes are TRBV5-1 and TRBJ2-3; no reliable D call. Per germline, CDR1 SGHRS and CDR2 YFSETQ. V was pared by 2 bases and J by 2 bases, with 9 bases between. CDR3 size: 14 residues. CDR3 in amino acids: CASSFGQDTDTQYF. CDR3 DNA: TGCGCCAGCAGCTTTGGGCAGGACACAGATACGCAGTATTTT.

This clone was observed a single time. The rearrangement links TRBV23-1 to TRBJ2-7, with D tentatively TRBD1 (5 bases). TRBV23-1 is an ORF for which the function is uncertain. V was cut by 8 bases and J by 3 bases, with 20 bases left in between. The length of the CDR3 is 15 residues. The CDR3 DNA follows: TGCGCCAGCCGCTACCAAACGGACAACCACTACGAGCAGTACTTC. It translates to CASRYQTDNHYEQYF.

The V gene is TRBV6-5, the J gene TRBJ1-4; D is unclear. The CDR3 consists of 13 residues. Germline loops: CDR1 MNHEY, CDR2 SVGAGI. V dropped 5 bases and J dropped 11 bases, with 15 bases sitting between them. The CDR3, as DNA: TGTGCCAGCAGTCCCCGGCAGATGAGGAAACTGTTTTTT. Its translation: CASSPRQMRKLFF.

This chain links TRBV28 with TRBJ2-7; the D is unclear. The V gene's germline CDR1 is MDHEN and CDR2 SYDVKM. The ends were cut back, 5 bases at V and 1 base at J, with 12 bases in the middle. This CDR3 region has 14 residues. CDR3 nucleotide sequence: TGTGCCAGCAGTCGTCCGGGTTCTTCCTACGAGCAGTACTTC. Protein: CASSRPGSSYEQYF.

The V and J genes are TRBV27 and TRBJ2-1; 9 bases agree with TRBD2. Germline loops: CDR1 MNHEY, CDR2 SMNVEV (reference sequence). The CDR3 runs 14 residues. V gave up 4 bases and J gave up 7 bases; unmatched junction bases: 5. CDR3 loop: CASSYGTSFNEQFF. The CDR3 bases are TGTGCCAGCAGTTACGGGACTAGCTTTAATGAGCAGTTCTTC.